The T cell receptor (beta chain) under discussion was sequenced for a study of regulatory T cells in long-lasting Graves disease. Study at large: Treatment with antithyroid drugs for over 5 years, together with positive TSH receptor antibodies, meant persistent Graves' disease.

Specified time point: persistent/refractory GD, antithyroid drugs over 5 years with positive TRAb. PBMCs were the source of the RNA used for TCR sequencing. From germline, CDR1 is MNHEY and CDR2 SVGAGI. V gave up 0 bases and J gave up 8 bases, with 13 bases separating them. The CDR3 length is 15 residues. To make TCR beta libraries, researchers used iRepertoire HTBI primers and Arm-PCR of CDR3 regions. Original methodology: Sample data revealed roughly 62 TRBV and some 14 TRBJ segments. TCRdb used MiXCR to reprocess the multiplex PCR reads, holding one entry per CDR3 protein. What appears here as the V and J calls and clone size reflects TCRdb's work, not the paper's. The sample consists of about 420,000 distinct CDR3 sequences, around a quarter of them appearing once.

The TCR sequence derives from a female donor with Graves disease. The sequencing used peripheral blood mononuclear cells (PBMCs), collected when the disease was refractory, from a patient treated with antithyroid drugs. The rearrangement uses TRBV6-5 and TRBJ1-4; D gene ambiguous. CDR3 amino acids: CASSYSHDQEEKLFF. The CDR3 DNA is TGTGCCAGCAGTTACTCTCACGATCAAGAAGAAAAACTGTTTTTT.